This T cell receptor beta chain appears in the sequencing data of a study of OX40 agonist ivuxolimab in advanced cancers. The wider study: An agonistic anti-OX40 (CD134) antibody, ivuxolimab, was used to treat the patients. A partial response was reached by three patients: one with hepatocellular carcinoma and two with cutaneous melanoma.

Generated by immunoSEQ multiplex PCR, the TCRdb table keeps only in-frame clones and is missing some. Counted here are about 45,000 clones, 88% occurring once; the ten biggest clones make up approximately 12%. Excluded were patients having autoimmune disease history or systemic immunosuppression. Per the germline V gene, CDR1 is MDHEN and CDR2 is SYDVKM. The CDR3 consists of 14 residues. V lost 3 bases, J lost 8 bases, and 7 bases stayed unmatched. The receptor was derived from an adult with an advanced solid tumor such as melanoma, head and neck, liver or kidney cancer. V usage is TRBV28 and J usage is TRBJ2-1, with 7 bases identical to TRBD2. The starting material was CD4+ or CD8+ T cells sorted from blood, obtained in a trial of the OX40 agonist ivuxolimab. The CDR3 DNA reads TGTGCCAGCAGTTTCCCTCCGGGAGGTGATGAGCAGTTCTTC. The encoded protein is CASSFPPGGDEQFF.